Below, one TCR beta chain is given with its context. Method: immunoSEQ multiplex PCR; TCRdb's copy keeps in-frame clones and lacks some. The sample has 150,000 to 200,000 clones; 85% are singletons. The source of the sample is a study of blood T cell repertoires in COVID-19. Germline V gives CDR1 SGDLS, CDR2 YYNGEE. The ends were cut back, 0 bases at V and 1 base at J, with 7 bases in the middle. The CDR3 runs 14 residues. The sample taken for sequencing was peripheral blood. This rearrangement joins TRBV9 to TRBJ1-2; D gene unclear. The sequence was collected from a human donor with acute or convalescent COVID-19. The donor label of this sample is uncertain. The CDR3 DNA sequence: TGTGCCAGCAGCGTAGGACACCTTAACTATGGCTACACCTTC. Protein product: CASSVGHLNYGYTF.